These 3 T cell receptor beta chains share one sample of origin, sequenced in a study of response to subunit inactivated influenza vaccine. Each CDR3 protein is one row after TCRdb ran MiXCR on the RT-PCR reads. The data hold about 520,000 distinct CDR3 sequences, with about 25% observed a single time. The sample in question was CD4+ T cells sorted from PBMCs, obtained 5 to 6 days after vaccination. The receptor set was obtained from a man between 45 and 60 years old who received an inactivated influenza vaccine.

A few counts support this clonotype. This chain uses TRBV6-1 with TRBJ2-5; 7 bases map to TRBD1. The V segment lost 6 bases and the J segment 5 bases; nucleotides outside the gene matches: 18. The CDR3 extends over 17 amino acids. CDR1 is MNHNS, CDR2 SASEGT, per germline. In DNA form, the CDR3 reads TGTGCCAGCAGCCAGAGCCCGAGAGGGGGCATAAGCGAGACCCAGTACTTC. It translates to CASSQSPRGGISETQYF.

The chain combines TRBV6-6 with TRBJ1-4, with D tentatively TRBD1 (5 bases). The V gene lost 2 bases and the J gene lost 8 bases, with 9 bases spanning the gap. CDR1 is MNHNY and CDR2 is SVGAGI in the germline V gene (reference sequence). The CDR3 runs 13 residues. For the CDR3, the DNA is TGTGCCAGCAGTTACAGGGGCAGGGAAAAACTGTTTTTT. Amino acids: CASSYRGREKLFF.

This clonotype was seen a handful of times. CDR3 loop: CASRQWGGVTDTQYF. Written as DNA, the CDR3 is TGTGCCAGCAGACAATGGGGGGGGGTTACAGATACGCAGTATTTT. V and J are TRBV28 and TRBJ2-3, with 7 nucleotides matching TRBD2. This CDR3 is 15 amino acids long. The V gene's germline CDR1 is MDHEN and CDR2 SYDVKM. Unmatched junction bases numbered 9, after V lost 6 bases and J lost 3 bases.